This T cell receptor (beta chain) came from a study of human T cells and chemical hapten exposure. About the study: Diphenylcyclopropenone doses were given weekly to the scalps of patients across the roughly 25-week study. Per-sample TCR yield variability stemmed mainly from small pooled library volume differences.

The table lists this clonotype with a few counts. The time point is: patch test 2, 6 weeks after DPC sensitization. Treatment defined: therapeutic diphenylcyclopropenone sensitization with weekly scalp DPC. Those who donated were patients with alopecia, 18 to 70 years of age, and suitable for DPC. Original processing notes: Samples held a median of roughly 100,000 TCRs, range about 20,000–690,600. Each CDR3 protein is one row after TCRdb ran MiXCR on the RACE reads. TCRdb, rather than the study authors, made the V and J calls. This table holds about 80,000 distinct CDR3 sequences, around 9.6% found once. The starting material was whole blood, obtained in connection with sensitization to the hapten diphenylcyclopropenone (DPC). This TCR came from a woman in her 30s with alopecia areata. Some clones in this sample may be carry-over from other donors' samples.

The CDR3 spells CASSSRQGRVNEQFF. The CDR3 bases are TGTGCCAGCAGTTCTCGACAGGGGCGGGTCAATGAGCAGTTCTTC. The V and J genes are TRBV6-2 or TRBV6-3 and TRBJ2-1; 8 bases are a match to TRBD1. CDR3 length equals 15 residues. V lost 4 bases and J lost 6; bases outside the gene matches: 8. Germline V lookup: CDR1 MNHEY, CDR2 SVGEGT.